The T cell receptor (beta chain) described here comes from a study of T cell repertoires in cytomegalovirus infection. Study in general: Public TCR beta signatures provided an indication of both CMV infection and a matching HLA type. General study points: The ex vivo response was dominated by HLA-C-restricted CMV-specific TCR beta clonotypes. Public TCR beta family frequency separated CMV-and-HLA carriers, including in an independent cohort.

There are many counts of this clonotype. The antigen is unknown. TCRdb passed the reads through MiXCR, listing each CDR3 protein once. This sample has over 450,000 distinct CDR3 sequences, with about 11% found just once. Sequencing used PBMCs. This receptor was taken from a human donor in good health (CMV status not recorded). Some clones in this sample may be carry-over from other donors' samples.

CDR3 residues: CASSLETGNTGELFF. DNA of the CDR3: TGTGCCAGCAGCTTAGAGACAGGGAACACCGGGGAGCTGTTTTTT. V gene TRBV11-2 combines with J gene TRBJ2-2, with a weak D call TRBD1 (6 bases). The germline V gene encodes CDR1 SGHAT and CDR2 FQNNGV. The CDR3 consists of 15 residues. Trimming removed 0 bases at V and 1 base at J, with 6 bases between.